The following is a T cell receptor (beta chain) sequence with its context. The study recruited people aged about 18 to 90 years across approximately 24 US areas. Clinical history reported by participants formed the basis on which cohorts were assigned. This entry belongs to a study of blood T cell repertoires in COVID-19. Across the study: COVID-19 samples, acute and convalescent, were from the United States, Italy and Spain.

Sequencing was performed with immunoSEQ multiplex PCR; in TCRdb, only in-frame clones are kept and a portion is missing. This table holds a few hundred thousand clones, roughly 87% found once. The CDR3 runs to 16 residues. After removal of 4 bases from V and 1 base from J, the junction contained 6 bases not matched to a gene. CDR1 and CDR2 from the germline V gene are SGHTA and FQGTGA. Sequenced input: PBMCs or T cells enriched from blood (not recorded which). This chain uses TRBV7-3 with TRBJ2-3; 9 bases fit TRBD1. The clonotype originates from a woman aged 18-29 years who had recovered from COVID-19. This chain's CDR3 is CASSYPGQGGTDTQYF. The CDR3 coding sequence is TGTGCCAGCAGCTATCCGGGACAGGGAGGCACAGATACGCAGTATTTT. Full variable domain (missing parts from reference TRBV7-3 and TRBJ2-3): GAGVSQTPSNKVTEKGKYVELRCDPISGHTALYWYRQSLGQGPEFLIYFQGTGAADDSGLPNDRFFAVRPEGSVSTLKIQRTERGDSAVYLCASSYPGQGGTDTQYFGPGTRLTVL.